The 13 T cell receptor beta chains listed next were all sequenced from one sample in a study of blood T cell repertoires in COVID-19. Libraries were prepared by immunoSEQ multiplex PCR; TCRdb keeps only in-frame clonotypes and omits some of them. Of about 57,000 clones listed, about nine tenths are singletons. The specimen sequenced was peripheral blood. The origin of the receptors is a man between 60 and 75 years old with acute or convalescent COVID-19.

The V gene is TRBV24-1, the J gene TRBJ2-2; 13 nucleotides match TRBD2. This CDR3 has 17 amino acids. CDR1 and CDR2 from the germline V gene are KGHDR and SFDVKD. V lost 4 bases and J lost 5; bases outside the gene matches: 6. The CDR3 sequence is CATSDPTSGRYTGELFF. CDR3 DNA sequence: TGTGCCACCAGTGACCCGACTAGCGGGAGGTATACCGGGGAGCTGTTTTTT.

The chain carries TRBV11-3 and TRBJ2-1; no reliable D call. Germline V gene data show CDR1 as SGHNT and CDR2 as YENEEA. V lost 5 bases and J lost 4, with 18 bases in between. This CDR3 spans 16 amino acids. CDR3 DNA sequence: TGTGCCAGCAGCCCGCTGCTTTCTGCGCCATACAATGAGCAGTTCTTC. Amino acids: CASSPLLSAPYNEQFF.

J is TRBJ1-1 and V is TRBV11-2; 8 bases agree with TRBD1. Germline assignment: CDR1 SGHAT and CDR2 FQNNGV. J was trimmed by 5 bases and V by 5 bases; bases with no gene match: 10. The CDR3 runs to 15 residues. The CDR3, as DNA: TGTGCCAGCAGCCCTCGGACAGGGCAGGGGACTGAAGCTTTCTTT. It yields the protein CASSPRTGQGTEAFF.

The chain links TRBV19 to TRBJ1-1; 7 bases line up with TRBD1. The CDR3 spans 14 residues. The trim removed 6 bases at V and 4 bases at J, leaving 8 bases unmatched. CDR1 and CDR2 from the germline V gene are LNHDA and SQIVND (reference sequence). CDR3 sequence: CASRLEGAGTEAFF. The CDR3 DNA reads as TGTGCCAGTAGGTTAGAGGGGGCAGGCACTGAAGCTTTCTTT.

The rearrangement links TRBV28 to TRBJ1-2; 11 bases line up with TRBD1. The CDR3 is 16 amino acids. The germline CDR1 and CDR2 sequences are MDHEN and SYDVKM. V lost 3 bases and J lost 4; bases outside the gene matches: 7. This CDR3 reads CASSLIGTGGSYGYTF. DNA for the CDR3: TGTGCCAGCAGTTTGATCGGGACAGGGGGTAGCTATGGCTACACCTTC.

This rearrangement joins TRBV5-8 to TRBJ1-2; 8 bases fit TRBD1. From germline, CDR1 is SGHTS and CDR2 YDEGEE. V trimming: 5 bases; J trimming: 12 bases; junction bases outside the gene matches: 6. This CDR3 has 11 amino acids. This CDR3 is CASRESGGNTF. The CDR3 DNA is TGTGCCAGCAGAGAATCAGGGGGCAACACCTTC.

This clone appeared a single time. The V gene is TRBV28, the J gene TRBJ2-7; D might be TRBD1 (6 bases). Germline V CDR1 and CDR2: MDHEN, SYDVKM. The CDR3 runs to 14 residues. Between the trimmed V and J ends, which lost 6 bases and 3 bases, there was a span of 15 bases. CDR3: CASSQGWLIYEQYF. For the CDR3, the DNA is TGTGCCAGCAGCCAGGGGTGGCTGATCTACGAGCAGTACTTC.

V gene TRBV5-5 combines with J gene TRBJ2-1; possibly TRBD2 for D (6 bases). Germline values: CDR1 SGHKS, CDR2 YYEKEE (reference sequence). The CDR3 has 15 residues. Trimming took 5 bases from V and 10 from J, leaving 22 bases between them. The CDR3 region has the DNA TGTGCCAGCAGACTTGCCGGGACTCTCTCTTGGGAGCAGTTCTTC. Translation: CASRLAGTLSWEQFF.

The CDR3 region is CATSDFRDRGVGTQYF. The DNA of the CDR3 is TGTGCCACCAGTGATTTTAGGGACAGGGGTGTTGGTACGCAGTATTTT. The chain combines TRBV24-1 with TRBJ2-3, with TRBD1 matching 10 bases. Germline V gives CDR1 KGHDR, CDR2 SFDVKD. The CDR3 consists of 16 residues. Trimming at V came to 1 base and at J to 8 bases, leaving 8 bases not matched to a gene.

The gene calls are TRBV5-1 and TRBJ2-7; 8 nucleotides align to TRBD1. Germline lookup yields CDR1 SGHRS and CDR2 YFSETQ. CDR3 length equals 16 residues. V dropped 0 bases and J dropped 2; count of bases not matched to a gene: 7. The CDR3: CASSLALGTGTYEQYF. The CDR3 nucleotides are TGCGCCAGCAGCTTGGCCTTGGGGACAGGAACCTACGAGCAGTACTTC.

The chain combines TRBV9 with TRBJ1-2, with 7 nucleotides matching TRBD1. The CDR3 extends over 14 amino acids. CDR1 is SGDLS and CDR2 is YYNGEE in the germline V gene. V lost 7 bases, J lost 4 bases, and 10 bases stayed unmatched. CDR3 sequence (DNA): TGTGCCAGCGGTAGACAGGGCCCCAGCTATGGCTACACCTTC. This encodes CASGRQGPSYGYTF.

This rearrangement joins TRBV7-2 to TRBJ1-1; D is uncertain. The V end lost 2 bases, the J end lost 7 bases, and 8 bases lay between the germline ends. CDR1 is SGHTA and CDR2 is FQGNSA in the germline V gene. CDR3 length: 12 amino acids. The CDR3 spells CASSLPWSEAFF. The CDR3 region has the DNA TGTGCCAGCAGCTTACCATGGAGTGAAGCTTTCTTT.

This chain uses TRBV19 with TRBJ2-1; the match to TRBD1 covers 8 bases. This CDR3 has 16 residues. The germline gives CDR1 LNHDA, CDR2 SQIVND (reference sequence). Trimming at V came to 3 bases and at J to 2 bases, leaving 6 bases not matched to a gene. This chain's CDR3 is CASSITGTGPYNEQFF. CDR3 DNA: TGTGCCAGTAGTATCACCGGGACAGGACCCTACAATGAGCAGTTCTTC.